A single sample gave rise to the 20 T cell receptor beta chains below, sequenced in a study of OX40 agonist ivuxolimab in advanced cancers. TCRdb keeps only in-frame clones here, not all; method: immunoSEQ multiplex PCR. The table includes approximately 57,000 clones, around 90% detected once. Sequencing used CD4+ or CD8+ T cells sorted from blood, obtained in a trial of the OX40 agonist ivuxolimab. The receptors come from an adult with an advanced solid tumor such as melanoma, head and neck, liver or kidney cancer.

The chain joins TRBV6-1 to TRBJ2-5, with D tentatively TRBD2 (5 bases). CDR3 length: 14 residues. Germline V gives CDR1 MNHNS, CDR2 SASEGT. The ends were cut back, 2 bases at V and 0 bases at J, with 7 bases in the middle. The CDR3 DNA reads TGTGCCAGCAGTGAATTAGCGTACCAAGAGACCCAGTACTTC. The encoded protein is CASSELAYQETQYF.

The chain combines TRBV7-9 with TRBJ2-5; no clear D. Germline CDR1 and CDR2: SEHNR and FQNEAQ (reference sequence). The CDR3 loop spans 12 amino acids. V lost 5 bases and J 5 bases, leaving 9 bases between the germline ends. The CDR3 loop reads CASSPDGETQYF. DNA of the CDR3: TGTGCCAGCAGCCCAGATGGGGAGACCCAGTACTTC.

The chain couples TRBV7-9 to TRBJ2-5; 7 nucleotides line up with TRBD2. Trimming removed 7 bases from V and 0 bases from J; junction bases left unmatched: 2. Germline V CDR1 and CDR2: SEHNR, FQNEAQ (reference sequence). The CDR3 has 13 amino acids. CDR3 sequence: CASTLADQETQYF. CDR3 DNA sequence: TGTGCCAGCACCCTAGCGGACCAAGAGACCCAGTACTTC.

The V gene is TRBV29-1, the J gene TRBJ1-5; D uncertain. CDR1 and CDR2 (germline): SQVTM, ANQGSEA. V was shortened by 4 bases and J by 3 bases, with 7 bases between the two germline ends. The CDR3 is made up of 12 amino acids. The CDR3 DNA reads TGCAGCGTTGCTGGTTACAATCAGCCCCAGCATTTT. Translating it yields CSVAGYNQPQHF.

This clone was seen a few times. The chain employs TRBV10-1 and TRBJ2-7, with TRBD2 as a possible D gene (6 bases). Between the trimmed V and J ends, which lost 0 bases and 5 bases, there was a span of 14 bases. Germline CDR1 and CDR2: WNHNN and SYGVQD (reference sequence). The CDR3 has 15 amino acids. The CDR3 sequence: CASSESTGEFDEQYF. For the CDR3, the DNA is TGCGCCAGCAGTGAGTCTACGGGGGAGTTCGACGAGCAGTACTTC.

The chain recombines TRBV15 with TRBJ2-1; D might be TRBD2 (6 bases). Germline V gene data show CDR1 as LNHNV and CDR2 as YYDKDF (reference sequence). The CDR3 sequence is 14 residues long. Trimming took off 5 bases at V and 5 bases at J, with 13 bases between the two ends. The CDR3 here is CATSPERTNNEQFF. The DNA of the CDR3 is TGTGCCACCAGCCCTGAGCGGACTAACAATGAGCAGTTCTTC.

The rearrangement joins TRBV7-9 to TRBJ2-5; 7 bases agree with TRBD1. The CDR3 consists of 13 residues. The V segment lost 8 bases and the J segment 3 bases; nucleotides outside the gene matches: 6. From germline, CDR1 is SEHNR and CDR2 FQNEAQ (reference sequence). The CDR3 region is CASSRDSKETQYF. Here the CDR3 DNA reads TGTGCCAGCTCCAGGGACAGTAAAGAGACCCAGTACTTC.

This sequence joins TRBV4-3 and TRBJ2-4; 8 bases map to TRBD1. From germline, CDR1 is LGHNA and CDR2 YSLEER. The CDR3 spans 14 residues. V lost 4 bases, J lost 8 bases, and 7 bases stayed unmatched. The CDR3 protein is CASSPWTGKDIQYF. The CDR3 DNA reads as TGCGCCAGCAGCCCTTGGACAGGGAAGGACATTCAGTACTTC.

The chain is built from TRBV5-4 and TRBJ2-3; perhaps TRBD1 as D (6 bases). Germline loops: CDR1 SGHNT, CDR2 YYREEE (reference sequence). This CDR3 contains 13 residues. V lost 3 bases, J lost 6 bases, and 11 bases lay in between. Written as DNA, the CDR3 is TGTGCCAGCAGCTCACAGGGTTCCGATACGCAGTATTTT. This codes for CASSSQGSDTQYF.

This clone appeared once. The chain recombines TRBV5-5 with TRBJ2-3; 7 bases agree with TRBD1. This CDR3 comprises 11 residues. Germline loops: CDR1 SGHKS, CDR2 YYEKEE (reference sequence). CDR3 DNA sequence: TGTGCGACGCAGGGGGCAGATACGCAGTATTTT. This sequence encodes CATQGADTQYF.

The chain joins TRBV7-6 to TRBJ1-5; 7 bases line up with TRBD1. Germline values: CDR1 SGHVS, CDR2 FNYEAQ. V shed 5 bases and J 7 bases; nucleotides not matched to a gene: 5. The CDR3 contains 13 residues. This CDR3 reads CASSTGANQPQHF. The CDR3 nucleotides are TGTGCCAGCAGCACAGGGGCAAACCAGCCCCAGCATTTT. The complete variable domain, with remaining parts taken from reference TRBV7-6 and TRBJ1-5, reads GAGVSQSPRYKVTKRGQDVALRCDPISGHVSLYWYRQALGQGPEFLTYFNYEAQQDKSGLPNDRFSAERPEGSISTLTIQRTEQRDSAMYRCASSTGANQPQHFGDGTRLSIL.

This rearrangement joins TRBV7-6 to TRBJ2-1; D might be TRBD2 (6 bases). CDR3 length: 13 amino acids. V lost 5 bases and J 9 bases, leaving 14 bases between the germline ends. Germline assignment: CDR1 SGHVS and CDR2 FNYEAQ. The CDR3 loop reads CASSRGTGGEQFF. Written as DNA, the CDR3 is TGTGCCAGCAGCCGAGGAACCGGGGGTGAGCAGTTCTTC.

V and J are TRBV30 and TRBJ1-4; 7 bases line up with TRBD1. Germline CDR1 is GTSNPN and CDR2 is SVGIG (reference sequence). Unmatched junction bases numbered 14, after V lost 4 bases and J lost 3 bases. The CDR3 totals 17 residues. The CDR3 loop reads CAWMEGAKPPSNEKLFF. The DNA for the CDR3 is TGTGCCTGGATGGAGGGGGCGAAGCCCCCTTCTAATGAAAAACTGTTTTTT.

The sample holds a few counts of this clone. V and J are TRBV30 and TRBJ2-7; 7 nucleotides match TRBD1. CDR1 GTSNPN and CDR2 SVGIG come from the germline V gene (reference sequence). The CDR3 sequence is 13 residues long. The ends lost 3 bases at V and 3 bases at J; junction bases unmatched: 5. In nucleotides, the CDR3 is TGTGCCTGGAGAGCAAGGGACAGCTACGAGCAGTACTTC. It yields the protein CAWRARDSYEQYF.

Only a few counts were recorded for this clone. This rearrangement joins TRBV7-3 to TRBJ1-3; a weak D match, TRBD1 (5 bases). V gave up 0 bases and J gave up 0 bases, with 12 bases separating them. The CDR3 extends over 17 amino acids. Germline V lookup: CDR1 SGHTA, CDR2 FQGTGA. CDR3 coding DNA: TGTGCCAGCAGCTTAACGGGGGGTGCGGTCTCTGGAAACACCATATATTTT. Translating gives CASSLTGGAVSGNTIYF.

The chain links TRBV7-8 to TRBJ1-1; no definite D call. This CDR3 spans 15 amino acids. Per germline, CDR1 SGHVS and CDR2 FQNEAQ. V dropped 5 bases and J dropped 4 bases, with 17 bases sitting between them. The CDR3 DNA is TGTGCCAGCAGCCCCCACACAGTTGGGAGCACTGAAGCTTTCTTT. As protein: CASSPHTVGSTEAFF. The full variable domain, with the rest looked up from reference TRBV7-8 and TRBJ1-1, is GAGVSQSPRYKVAKRGQDVALRCDPISGHVSLFWYQQALGQGPEFLTYFQNEAQLDKSGLPSDRFFAERPEGSVSTLKIQRTQQEDSAVYLCASSPHTVGSTEAFFGQGTRLTVV.

This chain links TRBV2 with TRBJ2-7, with 9 bases matching TRBD2. Germline loops: CDR1 SNHLY, CDR2 FYNNEI. Trimming at V came to 6 bases and at J to 0 bases, leaving 21 bases not matched to a gene. This CDR3 region has 20 residues. CDR3 bases: TGTGCCAGCAGATCCCCCCGAGAGGGCCACACTAGCGGGTTCTCCTACGAGCAGTACTTC. It yields the protein CASRSPREGHTSGFSYEQYF.

J is TRBJ1-6 and V is TRBV7-6; D is perhaps TRBD1 (6 bases). Germline assignment: CDR1 SGHVS and CDR2 FNYEAQ. Deletions cut 5 bases from V and 7 bases from J, with 12 bases between. The CDR3 length is 14 residues. CDR3 in DNA: TGTGCCAGCAGCCAGAGGGGGGGGAATTCACCCCTCCACTTT. Translating gives CASSQRGGNSPLHF.

The rearrangement uses TRBV2 and TRBJ1-1; maybe TRBD1 (6 bases). V was cut by 7 bases and J by 0 bases, with 12 bases left in between. This CDR3 has 14 residues. Germline CDR1 SNHLY, CDR2 FYNNEI. Here the CDR3 DNA reads TGTGCCAGCATTCGACAGGACATGAACACTGAAGCTTTCTTT. Its protein product is CASIRQDMNTEAFF.

The chain couples TRBV7-2 to TRBJ2-7; D is possibly TRBD1 or TRBD2 (5 bases each). CDR1 is SGHTA and CDR2 is FQGNSA in the germline V gene. V shed 2 bases and J shed 6 bases, with 17 bases lying between them. The CDR3 loop spans 15 amino acids. CDR3 DNA: TGTGCCAGCAGCTTATGGAGCCGGGGACGGTTCGAGCAGTACTTC. Translating it yields CASSLWSRGRFEQYF.